Below, one TCR beta chain is given with its context. No antigen is known for it. Base qualities are not provided; no much larger clone lies one nucleotide away. These data are taken from a study of technical replicates of blood from four donors (dated by TCRdb to 2015 to 2018). Library method: the immunoSEQ multiplex PCR assay. The immuneACCESS repertoire file appears here via TCRdb, limited to in-frame rearrangements. These files lack a portion of the clones; in checked studies, under half of the deficit traces to unresolved V genes, and the cause of the others is not known. Counted in this sample were approximately 85,000 clones; roughly 94% of them appeared once. The biggest ten clones account for 0.2% to 0.3% of the sample. CDR1 is given as MGHRA and CDR2 as YSYEKL, both from the germline V gene. The CDR3, from cysteine to phenylalanine, totals 20 residues. The kept DNA is CDR3 alone, 60 bases in frame from the first base. V is pared back by 1 base and J by 1 base, with 23 bases lying between the germline termini.

The sample taken for sequencing was T cells isolated from PBMCs. The source is a human donor in good health. The rearranged segments are TRBV4-1 and TRBJ1-3; the D gene is not confidently resolved. The CDR3 sequence is CASSQVVGAYGGSSGNTIYF. The bases are TGCGCCAGCAGCCAAGTAGTGGGTGCCTATGGAGGGAGTTCTGGAAACACCATATATTTT.